The 9 T cell receptor beta chains below were found in one sample sequenced in a study of blood T cell repertoires in COVID-19. Here immunoSEQ multiplex PCR was the method, and the copy in TCRdb shows in-frame clones only, minus some. The sample records under 250,000 clones, 65% to 85% being singletons. Input material: peripheral blood. These receptors were taken from a man between 35 and 55 years old with active or convalescent COVID-19.

This clone came up once. The genes are TRBV6-5 and TRBJ1-2, with 7 bases lining up with TRBD1. J lost 8 bases, V lost 4 bases, and 16 bases had no gene match. CDR1 and CDR2 (germline): MNHEY, SVGAGI. The CDR3 is made up of 16 amino acids. The CDR3 here is CASSSARGTVGGGYTF. Here the CDR3 DNA reads TGTGCCAGCAGTTCTGCAAGGGGGACAGTTGGAGGGGGCTACACCTTC.

Regarding this clone: This CDR3 is also generated by other DNA sequences in the sample. The gene calls are TRBV5-1 and TRBJ2-1, with TRBD2 matching over 13 bases. The CDR3 extends over 15 amino acids. After removal of 2 bases from V and 4 bases from J, the junction contained 0 bases not matched to a gene. Germline V gene lookup returns CDR1 SGHRS and CDR2 YFSETQ. In DNA, the CDR3 is TGCGCCAGCAGCTTACTAGCGGGGGGGTACAATGAGCAGTTCTTC. It yields the protein CASSLLAGGYNEQFF.

The chain recombines TRBV2 with TRBJ2-1, with TRBD2 matching 11 bases. The CDR3 has 18 residues. V lost 4 bases to trimming and J lost 6 bases; unmatched junction nucleotides: 14. The V gene's germline CDR1 is SNHLY and CDR2 FYNNEI. The CDR3 bases are TGTGCCAGCAGTGTAGGTAGCGGGAGGGCCTCAGTTTTCAATGAGCAGTTCTTC. Translation: CASSVGSGRASVFNEQFF.

The V gene is TRBV6-6, the J gene TRBJ1-5; D is possibly TRBD1 (6 bases). V dropped 8 bases and J dropped 6 bases, with 14 bases sitting between them. This CDR3 region has 13 residues. Germline CDR1 and CDR2: MNHNY and SVGAGI (reference sequence). Here the CDR3 reads CASGDRSGQPQHF. The CDR3 nucleotides read TGTGCCAGCGGAGACAGGTCAGGTCAGCCCCAGCATTTT.

V is TRBV27 and J is TRBJ1-6, with TRBD1 matching 9 bases. Per the germline V gene, CDR1 is MNHEY and CDR2 is SMNVEV (reference sequence). V was pared by 5 bases and J by 8 bases, with 7 bases of the junction left unmatched. The CDR3 runs to 15 residues. The CDR3 sequence: CASSPTWDRDSPLHF. In DNA form, the CDR3 reads TGTGCCAGCAGTCCTACTTGGGACAGGGATTCACCCCTCCACTTT.

This sequence joins TRBV29-1 and TRBJ1-4; no firm D call. CDR1 is SQVTM and CDR2 is ANQGSEA in the germline V gene. The V and J ends lost 6 bases and 3 bases respectively, with 11 bases between them. CDR3 size: 13 residues. The CDR3 loop reads CSVGGQANEKLFF. The CDR3 DNA sequence: TGCAGCGTAGGTGGGCAGGCTAATGAAAAACTGTTTTTT.

J is TRBJ2-3 and V is TRBV9; a weak D match, TRBD2 (5 bases). V lost 0 bases and J lost 0, with 11 bases in between. There are 16 residues in the CDR3. Germline V gene sequence: CDR1 SGDLS, CDR2 YYNGEE. The CDR3 reads CASSVGVGGSTDTQYF. CDR3 in DNA: TGTGCCAGCAGCGTAGGGGTAGGAGGTAGCACAGATACGCAGTATTTT.

This chain connects TRBV3-1 (or the pseudogene TRBV3-2) to TRBJ1-2, with unresolved D. The CDR3 is 15 residues long. The ends were cut back, 0 bases at V and 8 bases at J, with 16 bases in the middle. Germline V gives CDR1 LGHDT, CDR2 YNNKEL (reference sequence). The DNA of the CDR3 is TGTGCCAGCAGCCAAGACGCCACAGTGACGCTGGGCTACACCTTC. Its protein product is CASSQDATVTLGYTF.

The V gene is TRBV28, the J gene TRBJ1-2; the match to TRBD1 covers 9 bases. J was trimmed by 6 bases and V by 2 bases; bases with no gene match: 10. CDR3 length: 16 residues. Per germline, CDR1 MDHEN and CDR2 SYDVKM. CDR3 amino acids: CASSLPDRGFGNGYTF. As DNA, the CDR3 is TGTGCCAGCAGTTTACCGGACAGGGGTTTTGGAAATGGCTACACCTTC.